One T cell receptor (beta chain) is described in this entry. Between the trimmed V and J ends, which lost 7 bases and 1 base, there was a span of 16 bases. CDR1 is LGHNT and CDR2 is FRNRAP in the germline V gene. The CDR3 sequence is 15 residues long. Time point of the sample: blood 4 weeks post-SBRT, at nephrectomy. The treatment denotes: 15 Gy SBRT to primary tumor, nephrectomy 4 weeks later. Nephrectomy followed 15 Gy stereotactic body radiation by 4 weeks. Serial blood draws occurred at baseline and 2 and 4 weeks post-SBRT. This renal cell carcinoma was of the clear cell type. TCRdb's copy holds only in-frame clones and misses some; the assay was immunoSEQ multiplex PCR. The data contain fewer than 200,000 clones, about 88% of them seen just once; the ten biggest clones take up approximately 10%. The sample belongs to a study of radiation and T cells in renal cell carcinoma.

Sequenced material: blood, taken from a patient whose treatment included radiotherapy and nephrectomy. This chain joins TRBV12-5 and TRBJ1-1; D perhaps matches TRBD1 (5 bases). The TCR originated in a woman aged 45-59 years with renal cell carcinoma. CDR3 bases: TGTGCTAGTGCCCCTAGGGGAGGAGGGAACACTGAAGCTTTCTTT. Amino acids: CASAPRGGGNTEAFF.